Presented here are 32 T cell receptor beta chains from one specimen sequenced in a study of blood T cell repertoires in COVID-19. Only in-frame clones appear in the TCRdb table, and some are missing; sequencing was by immunoSEQ multiplex PCR. The data hold 140,000 or so clones, with about 86% observed a single time. The sequenced material came from peripheral blood. These receptors all stem from a human donor in a cohort sampled during active COVID-19.

The CDR3 DNA reads as TGTGCCAGCAGTGTAGCGGGGACGGGTTATGGCTACACCTTC. Its protein is CASSVAGTGYGYTF. This chain joins TRBV28 and TRBJ1-2; weak D call: TRBD1 (5 bases). CDR1 is MDHEN, CDR2 SYDVKM, per germline. This CDR3 comprises 14 residues. Trimming shortened V by 5 bases and J by 5 bases, and 15 bases separated the two germline ends.

Only one count was recorded for this clone. The chain is built from TRBV28 and TRBJ2-7, with TRBD2 identical over 9 bases. The CDR3 length is 15 residues. Germline trimming cut 6 bases from V and 4 bases from J; bases unmatched to any gene: 10. CDR1 and CDR2 (germline): MDHEN, SYDVKM. CDR3 nucleotides: TGTGCCAGCAGCTCCCATGGCGGGAGGGGGTACGAGCAGTACTTC. It translates to CASSSHGGRGYEQYF.

The genes are TRBV7-9 and TRBJ2-7; TRBD1 agrees at 10 bases. The length of the CDR3 is 15 residues. Unmatched junction bases numbered 3, after V lost 3 bases and J lost 1 base. CDR1 is SEHNR, CDR2 FQNEAQ, per germline (reference sequence). Here the CDR3 DNA reads TGTGCCAGCAGCTTTGGGACAGGGGTTTCCTACGAGCAGTACTTC. The encoded protein is CASSFGTGVSYEQYF.

The chain employs TRBV11-2 and TRBJ2-7; tentative D call: TRBD2 (5 bases). Trimming removed 3 bases from V and 2 bases from J, with 11 bases in between. This CDR3 is 14 amino acids long. CDR1 is SGHAT and CDR2 is FQNNGV in the germline V gene. CDR3 sequence: CASSFSVTTYEQYF. CDR3 bases: TGTGCCAGCAGCTTTAGCGTAACTACCTACGAGCAGTACTTC.

This clone appeared once. The chain uses TRBV28 and TRBJ2-7; TRBD2 matches 13 bases. The CDR3 is 15 amino acids. Germline V gives CDR1 MDHEN, CDR2 SYDVKM. Losses at the gene ends were 5 bases for V and 5 bases for J; bases not matched to a gene: 6. The CDR3 is CASSAGTSGTHEQYF. As DNA, the CDR3 is TGTGCCAGCAGTGCCGGGACTAGCGGGACCCACGAGCAGTACTTC.

V gene TRBV6-2 or TRBV6-3 combines with J gene TRBJ1-6, with a possible D match to TRBD1 (6 bases). The CDR3 consists of 16 residues. The V end lost 5 bases, the J end lost 10 bases, and 21 bases lay between the germline ends. CDR1 is MNHEY and CDR2 is SVGEGT in the germline V gene. DNA for the CDR3: TGTGCCAGCAGTACTCTTACACAGGGATTTTACTCACCCCTCCACTTT. Translated: CASSTLTQGFYSPLHF.

This clone has ten or more counts. The chain employs TRBV24-1 and TRBJ2-5; TRBD2 matches 13 bases. Germline CDR1 and CDR2: KGHDR and SFDVKD. J was trimmed by 5 bases and V by 1 base; bases with no gene match: 6. The CDR3 is 17 residues long. The CDR3 sequence: CATSDFVGLAGVETQYF. The DNA for the CDR3 is TGTGCCACCAGTGATTTTGTAGGACTAGCGGGAGTTGAGACCCAGTACTTC.

This rearrangement joins TRBV5-6 to TRBJ1-2; 9 nucleotides agree with TRBD1. This CDR3 has 14 residues. Losses at the gene ends were 3 bases for V and 5 bases for J; bases not matched to a gene: 5. Germline CDR1 and CDR2: SGHDT and YYEEEE. CDR3 in amino acids: CASSWDRELYGYTF. CDR3 bases: TGTGCCAGCAGCTGGGACAGGGAGTTGTATGGCTACACCTTC.

There are a few counts of this clone. At one end the junction does not follow the germline gene, possibly because of a read error. The gene calls are TRBV7-2 and TRBJ2-7, with D maybe TRBD2 (6 bases). This CDR3 has 13 residues. CDR1 and CDR2 (germline): SGHTA, FQGNSA. Here the CDR3 DNA reads TGTGCCAGCAGCCTAGCGTTTTCCAACGAGCAGTACTTC. Protein product: CASSLAFSNEQYF.

V gene TRBV28 combines with J gene TRBJ2-5, with 8 bases fitting TRBD1. Trimming took 10 bases from V and 1 from J; bases not matched to a gene: 8. The CDR3 loop spans 14 amino acids. Looked up from germline, CDR1 is MDHEN and CDR2 is SYDVKM. The CDR3 nucleotides read TGTGCCATCCGAACCGGGACAGGCCAAGAGACCCAGTACTTC. This gives the protein CAIRTGTGQETQYF.

V gene TRBV7-9 combines with J gene TRBJ2-7, with 11 bases fitting TRBD2. The trim removed 3 bases at V and 1 base at J, leaving 5 bases unmatched. This CDR3 spans 16 amino acids. CDR1 and CDR2 from the germline V gene are SEHNR and FQNEAQ (reference sequence). The CDR3 region is CASSFVLAGVSYEQYF. The DNA for the CDR3 is TGTGCCAGCAGCTTCGTACTAGCGGGAGTTTCCTACGAGCAGTACTTC.

J is TRBJ2-7 and V is TRBV7-2; TRBD2 matches at 9 bases. This CDR3 is built from 14 residues. Germline CDR1 and CDR2: SGHTA and FQGNSA. V was clipped by 5 bases and J by 4 bases; unmatched bases: 6. The CDR3, as DNA: TGTGCCAGCAGCGGCGGGGGGGGTGAATACGAGCAGTACTTC. Its protein product is CASSGGGGEYEQYF.

The rearrangement links TRBV28 to TRBJ2-5, with D maybe TRBD1 (5 bases). Trimming removed 5 bases from V and 4 bases from J, with 17 bases in between. This CDR3 comprises 15 residues. CDR1 and CDR2 (germline): MDHEN, SYDVKM. CDR3 coding DNA: TGTGCCAGCAGTCCAGGCGGTCGTGGGGCAGAGACCCAGTACTTC. The encoded protein is CASSPGGRGAETQYF.

V is TRBV29-1 and J is TRBJ2-5; D is undetermined. The CDR3 is 12 residues long. Germline V CDR1 and CDR2: SQVTM, ANQGSEA. Trimming removed 3 bases from V and 7 bases from J, with 12 bases in between. This chain's CDR3 is CSVERQSGTQYF. In DNA, the CDR3 is TGCAGCGTTGAGCGACAATCCGGGACCCAGTACTTC.

There are a few counts of this clone. V gene TRBV6-6 combines with J gene TRBJ2-5; D is perhaps TRBD1 (6 bases). Germline V gene sequence: CDR1 MNHNY, CDR2 SVGAGI (reference sequence). V was cut by 7 bases and J by 1 base, with 10 bases left in between. CDR3 length equals 13 residues. The CDR3 nucleotides are TGTGCCAGCACTAAGGACAGCCAAGAGACCCAGTACTTC. It encodes CASTKDSQETQYF.

V usage is TRBV6-5 and J usage is TRBJ2-7, with 7 nucleotides matching TRBD1. This CDR3 contains 15 residues. J gave up 3 bases and V 0 bases, and 5 bases lay outside the gene matches. Germline V gene data show CDR1 as MNHEY and CDR2 as SVGAGI. The CDR3 DNA reads TGTGCCAGCAGTTACTCGGGGGACAGAAGCTACGAGCAGTACTTC. The encoded protein is CASSYSGDRSYEQYF.

This chain uses TRBV5-4 with TRBJ1-2, with D perhaps TRBD1 (6 bases). The germline gives CDR1 SGHNT, CDR2 YYREEE (reference sequence). The CDR3 is 14 amino acids. Trimming pared 2 bases from V and 2 bases from J, leaving 10 bases between. CDR3 bases: TGTGCCAGCAGCTTAAGGACAGCCAACTATGGCTACACCTTC. Translated, it gives CASSLRTANYGYTF.

This rearrangement joins TRBV28 to TRBJ2-3, with 12 bases lining up with TRBD2. The CDR3 totals 15 residues. Germline V gene lookup returns CDR1 MDHEN and CDR2 SYDVKM. With V trimmed by 7 bases and J by 8 bases, 10 bases remained unmatched. The CDR3 loop reads CASTPRLAGVTTQYF. The CDR3 nucleotides are TGTGCCAGCACTCCGCGACTAGCGGGAGTTACTACGCAGTATTTT.

V usage is TRBV6-2 or TRBV6-3 and J usage is TRBJ2-7; no clear D gene. This CDR3 has 12 residues. The ends were cut back, 2 bases at V and 4 bases at J, with 6 bases in the middle. Germline V gene data show CDR1 as MNHEY and CDR2 as SVGEGT. CDR3 in amino acids: CASSYDGYEQYF. In nucleotides, the CDR3 is TGTGCCAGCAGTTACGACGGGTACGAGCAGTACTTC.

The chain links TRBV5-4 to TRBJ1-4; TRBD1 agrees at 9 bases. V trimming: 1 base; J trimming: 6 bases; junction bases outside the gene matches: 7. CDR1 and CDR2 (germline): SGHNT, YYREEE (reference sequence). CDR3 length equals 16 residues. The CDR3 bases are TGTGCCAGCAGCTTGACCACAGGGGGCGCCGATGAAAAACTGTTTTTT. Its protein product is CASSLTTGGADEKLFF.

The CDR3 bases are TGCGCCAGCAGCCGCGGGACGGTGAACACTGAAGCTTTCTTT. Amino acid sequence: CASSRGTVNTEAFF. The rearrangement joins TRBV5-1 to TRBJ1-1, with D possibly being TRBD1 (5 bases). The CDR3 runs 14 residues. The germline CDR1 and CDR2 sequences are SGHRS and YFSETQ. The V end was cut by 4 bases, the J end by 0 bases, with 10 bases between. The complete variable domain, with remaining parts taken from reference TRBV5-1 and TRBJ1-1, reads KAGVTQTPRYLIKTRGQQVTLSCSPISGHRSVSWYQQTPGQGLQFLFEYFSETQRNKGNFPGRFSGRQFSNSRSEMNVSTLELGDSALYLCASSRGTVNTEAFFGQGTRLTVV.

The CDR3 reads CASSPTGRGYNEQFF. CDR3 in DNA: TGTGCCAGCTCACCCACAGGTAGAGGCTACAATGAGCAGTTCTTC. The chain recombines TRBV18 with TRBJ2-1, with D perhaps matching TRBD1 (5 bases). With 3 bases removed from V and 3 bases from J, the gap between germline ends came to 12 bases. Germline lookup yields CDR1 KGHSH and CDR2 LQKENI. CDR3 length: 15 residues.

V usage is TRBV4-1 and J usage is TRBJ2-7, with 12 bases fitting TRBD2. CDR1 is MGHRA, CDR2 YSYEKL, per germline. The CDR3 has 16 amino acids. V shed 4 bases, J shed 6 bases, and the junction held 10 bases outside the gene matches. DNA of the CDR3: TGCGCCAGCAGCCCGAGACTAGCGGGAGAGATTGCCGAGCAGTACTTC. Its translation is CASSPRLAGEIAEQYF.

The chain has TRBV29-1 and TRBJ1-1; no reliable D call. The CDR3 is made up of 11 amino acids. Germline CDR1 reads SQVTM; CDR2 reads ANQGSEA. Trimming stripped 6 bases from V and 3 bases from J, with 8 bases between. The CDR3 region is CSVRRDTEAFF. CDR3 DNA sequence: TGCAGCGTGAGGAGAGACACTGAAGCTTTCTTT.

The V call is TRBV2, the J call TRBJ2-2, with 11 bases identical to TRBD2. The CDR3 covers 15 residues. Per germline, CDR1 SNHLY and CDR2 FYNNEI. With 7 bases clipped from V and 4 bases from J, the junction kept 5 bases outside the gene matches. This CDR3 reads CASTGTSGATGELFF. The DNA for the CDR3 is TGTGCCAGCACCGGGACTAGCGGAGCCACCGGGGAGCTGTTTTTT.

This rearrangement joins TRBV6-6 to TRBJ2-7; 12 nucleotides agree with TRBD1. Germline V CDR1 and CDR2: MNHNY, SVGAGI (reference sequence). V shed 6 bases and J 4 bases; nucleotides not matched to a gene: 4. CDR3 length equals 14 residues. CDR3 region: CASREGQGAYEQYF. In nucleotides, the CDR3 is TGTGCCAGCAGAGAGGGACAGGGGGCTTACGAGCAGTACTTC.

This clone was counted between two and nine times. This rearrangement joins TRBV28 to TRBJ1-4, with D perhaps TRBD1 (5 bases). Deletions cut 1 base from V and 7 bases from J, with 16 bases between. Germline CDR1 reads MDHEN; CDR2 reads SYDVKM. CDR3 size: 16 residues. The CDR3 DNA reads as TGTGCCAGCAGTTTATTAGTTGGAGGGGAAGGTGAAAAACTGTTTTTT. Translating it yields CASSLLVGGEGEKLFF.

This clone was seen only a few times. The J gene is TRBJ2-7, the V gene TRBV5-1; 9 bases line up with TRBD2. The germline V gene has CDR1 SGHRS and CDR2 YFSETQ. This CDR3 is 15 amino acids long. The trim removed 5 bases at V and 2 bases at J, leaving 8 bases unmatched. The CDR3 DNA reads TGCGCCAGCAGTGTGAAGCGGGAGGCTCCCTACGAGCAGTACTTC. It specifies CASSVKREAPYEQYF.

This clone was observed a few times. This chain uses TRBV7-2 with TRBJ1-6; D is possibly TRBD1 (6 bases). Germline V gene data show CDR1 as SGHTA and CDR2 as FQGNSA. The CDR3 covers 16 residues. The V end was cut by 1 base, the J end by 7 bases, with 14 bases between. CDR3 sequence (DNA): TGTGCCAGCAGCTTAGATCTCCAGGGGATAAATTCACCCCTCCACTTT. Protein sequence: CASSLDLQGINSPLHF.

V gene TRBV19 combines with J gene TRBJ1-2, with D tentatively TRBD1 (5 bases). CDR1 is LNHDA, CDR2 SQIVND, per germline (reference sequence). The CDR3 totals 14 residues. V was cut by 3 bases and J by 8 bases, with 16 bases left in between. The CDR3 DNA sequence: TGTGCCAGTAGTATCAGGGATGGCGTAGGAGGCTACACCTTC. This sequence encodes CASSIRDGVGGYTF.

The V gene is TRBV6-5, the J gene TRBJ1-6; D is perhaps TRBD1 (6 bases). The V gene's germline CDR1 is MNHEY and CDR2 SVGAGI. V was cut by 8 bases and J by 9 bases, with 14 bases left in between. The CDR3 runs to 13 residues. CDR3 sequence reads: CASLMTGGSPLHF. The CDR3 DNA follows: TGTGCCAGCCTGATGACAGGAGGTTCACCCCTCCACTTT.

This chain connects TRBV7-2 to TRBJ2-7, with D possibly TRBD2 on 5 matching bases. This CDR3 comprises 15 residues. Trimming left V 5 bases short and J 0 bases short, with 14 bases between. Germline assignment: CDR1 SGHTA and CDR2 FQGNSA. CDR3 nucleotides: TGTGCCAGCAGCGTAGGGCGGGCCCACTCCTACGAGCAGTACTTC. Translation: CASSVGRAHSYEQYF.